The 14 T cell receptor beta chains below come from one sample, sequenced in a study of beta chain features in type 1 diabetes. The study reverse transcribed the entire isolated RNA, so it sequenced expressed TCRB transcripts. Produced via immunoSEQ multiplex PCR; TCRdb's table is partial and in-frame only. The sample includes 680,000 or so clones, 15% to 17% of them seen just once. Sequenced input: naive CD4+ T cells from blood. The origin of the receptors is a man aged 18 to 29 in good health.

The rearrangement joins TRBV7-9 to TRBJ1-1, with a possible D match to TRBD1 (5 bases). Per germline, CDR1 SEHNR and CDR2 FQNEAQ (reference sequence). The CDR3 runs 16 residues. The V and J ends lost 2 bases and 2 bases respectively, with 15 bases between them. The CDR3 region is CASSLQGGARNTEAFF. CDR3 nucleotides: TGTGCCAGCAGCTTACAAGGCGGGGCCAGAAACACTGAAGCTTTCTTT.

This clone came up a few times. The V and J genes are TRBV5-4 and TRBJ2-5, with 10 bases identical to TRBD1. The CDR3 has 17 residues. V dropped 0 bases and J dropped 5; count of bases not matched to a gene: 10. CDR1 is SGHNT, CDR2 YYREEE, per germline (reference sequence). CDR3 region: CASSLGGTGAPRETQYF. Written as DNA, the CDR3 is TGTGCCAGCAGCTTGGGAGGGACAGGGGCGCCGCGGGAGACCCAGTACTTC.

The table lists this clone with a few counts. The rearrangement links TRBV15 to TRBJ2-7; TRBD1 or TRBD2 may be the D gene (5 bases each). The ends were cut back, 2 bases at V and 3 bases at J, with 17 bases in the middle. There are 16 residues in the CDR3. Looked up from germline, CDR1 is LNHNV and CDR2 is YYDKDF (reference sequence). The CDR3 loop reads CATSRNLRGASYEQYF. Here the CDR3 DNA reads TGTGCCACCAGCAGAAACCTCCGGGGCGCGAGCTACGAGCAGTACTTC.

This clone was observed a few times. V gene TRBV11-2 combines with J gene TRBJ2-7; 8 bases fit TRBD1. The V and J ends lost 1 base and 5 bases, in that order; junction bases with no gene match: 4. CDR3 length: 14 residues. From germline, CDR1 is SGHAT and CDR2 FQNNGV. The CDR3 here is CASSLVDRVNEQYF. CDR3 nucleotides: TGTGCCAGCAGCTTAGTGGACAGGGTGAACGAGCAGTACTTC.

The chain recombines TRBV4-3 with TRBJ2-7; D may be TRBD2 (6 bases). CDR3 length equals 15 residues. Germline values: CDR1 LGHNA, CDR2 YSLEER. V was clipped by 3 bases and J by 0 bases, with 12 bases between them. This CDR3 reads CASSHSLAYSYEQYF. The CDR3 region has the DNA TGCGCCAGCAGCCACTCTCTAGCGTACTCCTACGAGCAGTACTTC.

This chain links TRBV28 with TRBJ2-7; D may be TRBD1 (5 bases). The CDR3 is 12 residues long. Germline V gives CDR1 MDHEN, CDR2 SYDVKM. Trimming pared 4 bases from V and 4 bases from J, leaving 8 bases between. The CDR3 loop reads CASSSQAYEQYF. As DNA, the CDR3 is TGTGCCAGCAGTTCACAGGCTTACGAGCAGTACTTC.

This clone was detected a few times. The rearrangement joins TRBV5-1 to TRBJ2-1, with D possibly being TRBD1 or TRBD2 (5 bases each). The CDR3 is 16 amino acids. Trimming removed 0 bases from V and 8 bases from J, with 18 bases in between. Germline V gene data show CDR1 as SGHRS and CDR2 as YFSETQ. This chain's CDR3 is CASSLEGTGSRDEQFF. For the CDR3, the DNA is TGCGCCAGCAGCTTGGAGGGGACCGGGTCGCGGGATGAGCAGTTCTTC.

The chain is built from TRBV7-2 and TRBJ1-1, with 10 nucleotides matching TRBD1. The CDR3 loop spans 14 amino acids. The germline V gene encodes CDR1 SGHTA and CDR2 FQGNSA. The V segment lost 6 bases and the J segment 3 bases; nucleotides outside the gene matches: 4. This CDR3 is CASRDRGSHTEAFF. In DNA, the CDR3 is TGTGCCAGCAGGGACAGGGGGAGTCACACTGAAGCTTTCTTT.

The chain uses TRBV7-9 and TRBJ1-2; D is unclear. Germline V CDR1 and CDR2: SEHNR, FQNEAQ (reference sequence). The CDR3 totals 10 residues. Trimming removed 0 bases at V and 9 bases at J, with 2 bases between. The CDR3 is CASSLARYTF. CDR3 sequence (DNA): TGTGCCAGCAGCTTAGCGCGCTACACCTTC.

The V gene is TRBV4-3, the J gene TRBJ2-3, with TRBD2 matching over 9 bases. The CDR3 runs 16 residues. Germline assignment: CDR1 LGHNA and CDR2 YSLEER. The V gene end was trimmed by 3 bases and the J gene end by 4 bases; junction bases not matched to a gene: 8. DNA of the CDR3: TGCGCCAGCAGCCAGGATGCGGGGGGGCCCCCAGATACGCAGTATTTT. Protein: CASSQDAGGPPDTQYF.

Only a few counts were recorded for this clone. This chain uses TRBV5-1 with TRBJ2-1; possible D gene TRBD1, 5 bases. Trimming left V 5 bases short and J 10 bases short, with 16 bases between. CDR1 and CDR2 (germline): SGHRS, YFSETQ. This CDR3 is 13 amino acids long. The CDR3 region has the DNA TGCGCCAGCAGGGCCGAAGGACACGGCGAGCAGTTCTTC. Amino acid sequence: CASRAEGHGEQFF.

The J gene is TRBJ1-2, the V gene TRBV15, with unresolved D. Germline values: CDR1 LNHNV, CDR2 YYDKDF (reference sequence). The CDR3 is 14 residues long. Trimming shortened V by 1 base and J by 2 bases, and 8 bases separated the two germline ends. CDR3 amino acids: CATSRAAGNYGYTF. The CDR3 DNA reads as TGTGCCACCAGCAGAGCGGCGGGCAACTATGGCTACACCTTC.

The chain uses TRBV29-1 and TRBJ2-5; D possibly corresponds to TRBD2 (5 bases). With the DNA end fitting TRBJ2-7 better, the J assignment may be wrong. The CDR3 runs 11 residues. Germline V CDR1 and CDR2: SQVTM, ANQGSEA. The CDR3 bases are TGCAGCGTTTTACTAGGGTACGAGCAGTACTTC. Its translation: CSVLLGYEQYF.

This clone was detected a few times. The chain carries TRBV4-3 and TRBJ1-4; D remains unclear. The germline V gene encodes CDR1 LGHNA and CDR2 YSLEER. V was cut by 2 bases and J by 8 bases, with 12 bases left in between. The CDR3 covers 14 residues. CDR3 loop: CASSQQQLGEKLFF. The DNA of the CDR3 is TGCGCCAGCAGCCAACAACAGTTGGGGGAAAAACTGTTTTTT.